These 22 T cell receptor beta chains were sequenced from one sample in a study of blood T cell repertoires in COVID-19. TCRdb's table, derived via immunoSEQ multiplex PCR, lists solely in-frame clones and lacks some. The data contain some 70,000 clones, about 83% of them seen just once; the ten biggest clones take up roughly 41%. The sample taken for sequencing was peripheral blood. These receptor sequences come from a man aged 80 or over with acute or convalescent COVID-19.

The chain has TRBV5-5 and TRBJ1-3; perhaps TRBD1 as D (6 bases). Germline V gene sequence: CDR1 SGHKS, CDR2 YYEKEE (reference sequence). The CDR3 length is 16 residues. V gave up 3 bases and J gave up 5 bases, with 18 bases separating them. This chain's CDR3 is CASSWRNAGARNTIYF. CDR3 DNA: TGTGCCAGCAGCTGGCGTAACGCAGGGGCCAGAAACACCATATATTTT.

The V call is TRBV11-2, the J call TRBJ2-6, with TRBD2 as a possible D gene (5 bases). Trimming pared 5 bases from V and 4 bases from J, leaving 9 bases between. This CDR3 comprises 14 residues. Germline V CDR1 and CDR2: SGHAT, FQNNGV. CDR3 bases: TGTGCCAGCAGCCCGACTACCGGGGCCAACGTCCTGACTTTC. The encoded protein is CASSPTTGANVLTF.

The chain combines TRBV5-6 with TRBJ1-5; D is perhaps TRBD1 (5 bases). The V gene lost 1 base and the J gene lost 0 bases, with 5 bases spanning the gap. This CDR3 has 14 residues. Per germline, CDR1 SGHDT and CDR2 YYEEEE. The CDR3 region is CASSLRGSNQPQHF. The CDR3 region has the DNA TGTGCCAGCAGCTTGAGGGGTAGCAATCAGCCCCAGCATTTT.

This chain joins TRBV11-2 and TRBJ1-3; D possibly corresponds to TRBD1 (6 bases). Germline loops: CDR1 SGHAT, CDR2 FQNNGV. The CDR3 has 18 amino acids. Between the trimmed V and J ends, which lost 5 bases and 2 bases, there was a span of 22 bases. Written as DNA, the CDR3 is TGTGCCAGCAGCGTCGGGACACCGAATTTAAAGACTGGAAACACCATATATTTT. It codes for CASSVGTPNLKTGNTIYF.

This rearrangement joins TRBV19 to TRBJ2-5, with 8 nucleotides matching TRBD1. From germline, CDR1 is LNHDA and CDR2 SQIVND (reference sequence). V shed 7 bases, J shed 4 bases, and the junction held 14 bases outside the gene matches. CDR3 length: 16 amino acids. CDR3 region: CASTMGAGGVPETQYF. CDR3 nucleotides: TGTGCCAGTACCATGGGGGCAGGGGGCGTCCCAGAGACCCAGTACTTC.

CDR3 nucleotide sequence: TGTGCCAGCAGCCAAGGGGGGACTAGCTCCGGGGAGCTGTTTTTT. This codes for CASSQGGTSSGELFF. The chain couples TRBV3-1 (or the pseudogene TRBV3-2) to TRBJ2-2, with 9 nucleotides matching TRBD2. Germline CDR1 and CDR2: LGHDT and YNNKEL (reference sequence). V lost 1 base to trimming and J lost 6 bases; unmatched junction nucleotides: 3. The CDR3 totals 15 residues.

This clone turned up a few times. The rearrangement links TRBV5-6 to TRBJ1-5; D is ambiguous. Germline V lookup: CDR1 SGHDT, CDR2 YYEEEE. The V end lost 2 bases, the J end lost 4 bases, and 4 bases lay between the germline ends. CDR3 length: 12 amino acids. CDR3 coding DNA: TGTGCCAGCAGCTTATCTAATCAGCCCCAGCATTTT. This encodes CASSLSNQPQHF.

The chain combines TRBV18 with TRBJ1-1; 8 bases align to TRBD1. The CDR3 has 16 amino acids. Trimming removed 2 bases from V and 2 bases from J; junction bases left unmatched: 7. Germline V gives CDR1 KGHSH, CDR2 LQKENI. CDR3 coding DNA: TGTGCCAGCTCACCAGTTAGGGACAGGATAAACACTGAAGCTTTCTTT. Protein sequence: CASSPVRDRINTEAFF.

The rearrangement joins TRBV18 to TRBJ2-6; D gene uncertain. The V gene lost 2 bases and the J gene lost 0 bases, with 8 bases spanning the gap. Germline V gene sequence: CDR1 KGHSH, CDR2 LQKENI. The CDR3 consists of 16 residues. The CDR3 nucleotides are TGTGCCAGCTCACCATCAGATTTCTCTGGGGCCAACGTCCTGACTTTC. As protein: CASSPSDFSGANVLTF. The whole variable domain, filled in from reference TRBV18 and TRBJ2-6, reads NAGVMQNPRHLVRRRGQEARLRCSPMKGHSHVYWYRQLPEEGLKFMVYLQKENIIDESGMPKERFSAEFPKEGPSILRIQQVVRGDSAAYFCASSPSDFSGANVLTFGAGSRLTVL.

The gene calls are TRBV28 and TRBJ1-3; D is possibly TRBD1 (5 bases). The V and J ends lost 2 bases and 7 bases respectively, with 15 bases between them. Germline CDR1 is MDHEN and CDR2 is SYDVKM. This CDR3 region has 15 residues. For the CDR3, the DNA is TGTGCCAGCAGTTTAAGTGCCTTTGGGGGGAACACCATATATTTT. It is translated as CASSLSAFGGNTIYF.

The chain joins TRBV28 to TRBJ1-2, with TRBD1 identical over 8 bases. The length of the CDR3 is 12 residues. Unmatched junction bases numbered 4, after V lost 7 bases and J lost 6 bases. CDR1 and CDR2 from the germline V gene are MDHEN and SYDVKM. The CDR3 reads CASNGQGDGYTF. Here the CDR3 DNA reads TGTGCCAGCAACGGACAGGGAGATGGCTACACCTTC.

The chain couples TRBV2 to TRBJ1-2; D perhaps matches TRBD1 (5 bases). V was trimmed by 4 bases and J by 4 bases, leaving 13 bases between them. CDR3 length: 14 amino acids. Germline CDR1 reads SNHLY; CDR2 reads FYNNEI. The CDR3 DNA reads TGTGCCAGCAGTGGGGGGGGACCCCTCTATGGCTACACCTTC. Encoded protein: CASSGGGPLYGYTF.

The DNA for the CDR3 is TGTGCCAGCAGCAAGGGGCGGTCCTACGAGCAGTACTTC. Protein product: CASSKGRSYEQYF. The chain joins TRBV21-1 to TRBJ2-7; TRBD1, the table's D call, lacks a check against the DNA. TRBV21-1 is a pseudogene locus. The CDR3 is 13 amino acids.

In nucleotides, the CDR3 is TGTGCCAGCAGCTCCCACAGCGGGAGGGGCACAGATACGCAGTATTTT. It is translated as CASSSHSGRGTDTQYF. V is TRBV11-2 and J is TRBJ2-3, with 10 bases matching TRBD2. Germline CDR1 reads SGHAT; CDR2 reads FQNNGV. The CDR3 contains 16 residues. Trimming removed 4 bases from V and 1 base from J; junction bases left unmatched: 5.

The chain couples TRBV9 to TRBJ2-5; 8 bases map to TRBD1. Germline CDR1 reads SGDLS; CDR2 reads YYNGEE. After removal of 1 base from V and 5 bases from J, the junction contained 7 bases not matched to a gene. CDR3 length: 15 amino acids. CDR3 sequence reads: CASSVLGQGVETQYF. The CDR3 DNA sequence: TGTGCCAGCAGCGTACTTGGACAGGGCGTGGAGACCCAGTACTTC.

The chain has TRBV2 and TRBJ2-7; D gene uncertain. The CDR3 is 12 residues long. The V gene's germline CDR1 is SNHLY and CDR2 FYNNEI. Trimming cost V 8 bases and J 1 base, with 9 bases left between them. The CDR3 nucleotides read TGTGCCAGCTCCGAACAGTCCTACGAGCAGTACTTC. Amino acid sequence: CASSEQSYEQYF.

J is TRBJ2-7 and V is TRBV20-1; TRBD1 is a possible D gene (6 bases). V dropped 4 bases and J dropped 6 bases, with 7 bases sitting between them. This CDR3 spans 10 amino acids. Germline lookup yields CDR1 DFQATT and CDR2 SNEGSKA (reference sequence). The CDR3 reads CSATGVEQYF. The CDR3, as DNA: TGCAGTGCTACAGGGGTCGAGCAGTACTTC.

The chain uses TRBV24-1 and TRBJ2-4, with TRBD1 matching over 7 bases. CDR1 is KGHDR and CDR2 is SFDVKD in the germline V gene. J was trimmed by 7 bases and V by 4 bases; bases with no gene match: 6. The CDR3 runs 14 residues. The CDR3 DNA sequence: TGTGCCACCAGTGAGCCCGGACAGGTTAACATTCAGTACTTC. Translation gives CATSEPGQVNIQYF.

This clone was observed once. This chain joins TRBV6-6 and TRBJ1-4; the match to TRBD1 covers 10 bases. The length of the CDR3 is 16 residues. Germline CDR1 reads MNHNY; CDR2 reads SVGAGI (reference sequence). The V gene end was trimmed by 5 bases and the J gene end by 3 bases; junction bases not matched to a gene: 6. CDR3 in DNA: TGTGCCAGCAGTCGACAGGGGGCATTAGCTAATGAAAAACTGTTTTTT. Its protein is CASSRQGALANEKLFF.

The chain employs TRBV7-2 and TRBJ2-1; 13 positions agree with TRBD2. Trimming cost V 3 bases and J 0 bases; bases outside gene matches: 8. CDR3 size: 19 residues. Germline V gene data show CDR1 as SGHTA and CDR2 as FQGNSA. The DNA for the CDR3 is TGTGCCAGCAGCTTGGCCGGGACTAGCGGGGTGGTCTCCTACAATGAGCAGTTCTTC. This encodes CASSLAGTSGVVSYNEQFF. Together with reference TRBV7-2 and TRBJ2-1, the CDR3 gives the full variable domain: GAGVSQSPSNKVTEKGKDVELRCDPISGHTALYWYRQSLGQGLEFLIYFQGNSAPDKSGLPSDRFSAERTGGSVSTLTIQRTQQEDSAVYLCASSLAGTSGVVSYNEQFFGPGTRLTVL.

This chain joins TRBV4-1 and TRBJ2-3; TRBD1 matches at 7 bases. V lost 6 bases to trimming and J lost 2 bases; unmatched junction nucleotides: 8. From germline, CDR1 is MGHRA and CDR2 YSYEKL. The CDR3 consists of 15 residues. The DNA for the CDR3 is TGCGCCAGCAGACCTGGACAGGCCCACACAGATACGCAGTATTTT. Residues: CASRPGQAHTDTQYF.

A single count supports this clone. The CDR3 DNA sequence: TGTGCCAGCAGCTTGGGACTAGCGGGGGCAGATACGCAGTATTTT. Encoded protein: CASSLGLAGADTQYF. The chain recombines TRBV7-2 with TRBJ2-3, with TRBD2 matching over 14 bases. Germline-derived CDR1 and CDR2 are SGHTA and FQGNSA. V lost 3 bases and J lost 4; bases outside the gene matches: 0. This CDR3 has 15 amino acids.